One sample yielded the 7 T cell receptor beta chains listed below, sequenced in a study of OX40 agonist ivuxolimab in advanced cancers. The protocol was immunoSEQ multiplex PCR, while the TCRdb copy is restricted to in-frame clones and leaves out a portion. The profile shows tens of thousands of clones, roughly nine tenths of them singletons. Material: CD4+ or CD8+ T cells sorted from blood, obtained in a trial of the OX40 agonist ivuxolimab. Every receptor here comes from an adult with an advanced solid tumor such as melanoma, head and neck, liver or kidney cancer.

To note about this clone: Its ends do not fully match the called genes, so a read error is possible. In the same sample, other DNA sequences code for this CDR3. The CDR3, as DNA: TGTGCCAGCAGTCACCTCTTTGGAACCGGGGAGCTGTTCTTT. It encodes CASSHLFGTGELFF. This chain uses TRBV7-2 with TRBJ2-2; a possible D gene is TRBD2 (5 bases). Per germline, CDR1 SGHTA and CDR2 FQGNSA. This CDR3 region has 14 residues.

This chain connects TRBV7-2 to TRBJ2-2; D gene ambiguous. Germline loops: CDR1 SGHTA, CDR2 FQGNSA. The V end was cut by 2 bases, the J end by 0 bases, with 7 bases between. The CDR3 sequence is 15 residues long. CDR3 sequence reads: CASSLFQSNTGELFF. The CDR3 DNA follows: TGTGCCAGCAGCTTATTTCAGTCGAACACCGGGGAGCTGTTTTTT.

The chain employs TRBV2 and TRBJ2-1; D is tentatively TRBD1 or TRBD2 (5 bases each). Looked up from germline, CDR1 is SNHLY and CDR2 is FYNNEI. V lost 6 bases and J lost 10, with 10 bases in between. The CDR3 contains 11 residues. The CDR3 loop is CASRTEGEQFF. The DNA of the CDR3 is TGTGCCAGCAGGACAGAGGGGGAGCAGTTCTTC.

The rearrangement uses TRBV27 and TRBJ2-3; 12 positions agree with TRBD2. Germline-derived CDR1 and CDR2 are MNHEY and SMNVEV (reference sequence). Trimming removed 6 bases from V and 6 bases from J; junction bases left unmatched: 13. The CDR3 loop spans 17 amino acids. The CDR3 DNA reads TGTGCCAGCAGGGCCAGGACTAGCGGGACTACGGGGGATACGCAGTATTTT. This gives the protein CASRARTSGTTGDTQYF.

The V gene is TRBV12-1, the J gene TRBJ2-1; TRBD2, the table's D call, lacks a check against the DNA. TRBV12-1 corresponds to a pseudogene. The CDR3 is 16 amino acids. The CDR3, as DNA: TGTGCCAGCAGCTTTGAAAGGCTAGCGGGGCACAATGAGCAGTTCTTC. Its translation is CASSFERLAGHNEQFF.

This clone was counted only a few times. This sequence joins TRBV9 and TRBJ2-3; D is possibly TRBD1 (5 bases). Germline values: CDR1 SGDLS, CDR2 YYNGEE. CDR3 length equals 15 residues. V was clipped by 4 bases and J by 3 bases, with 15 bases between them. Here the CDR3 DNA reads TGTGCCAGCAGCAAGGGGCTCGAGGTAACAGATACGCAGTATTTT. Amino acids: CASSKGLEVTDTQYF.

The chain joins TRBV5-1 to TRBJ2-3; 9 bases agree with TRBD1. Germline values: CDR1 SGHRS, CDR2 YFSETQ. With V trimmed by 4 bases and J by 4 bases, 7 bases remained unmatched. The CDR3 contains 15 residues. The CDR3 bases are TGCGCCAGCAGCGGCCCGGGACAGGGACCAGATACGCAGTATTTT. Amino acids: CASSGPGQGPDTQYF.